Listed below are T cell receptor beta chains from one sample, sequenced in a study of blood T cell repertoires in COVID-19. Sequencing was performed with immunoSEQ multiplex PCR; in TCRdb, only in-frame clones are kept and a portion is missing. The table has some 140,000 clones, 70% to 90% seen once; the top ten hold more than 2%. Sequenced: peripheral blood. These receptors were obtained from an older man with active COVID-19. Both conserved end residues are part of each CDR3. The D gene is left open where the match is weak. Size is omitted from some rows. Given values are once, few, many or a class for expanded clones.

>TRBJ2-7|TRBD2|.|TRBV5-6
CASSLALAGAYEQYF
TGTGCCAGCAGCTTGGCGCTAGCGGGGGCTTACGAGCAGTACTTC
>TRBJ1-6|.|few|TRBV2
CASRGGESPLHF
TGTGCCAGCAGGGGCGGGGAGTCACCCCTCCACTTT
>TRBJ2-1|.|.|TRBV12-3/TRBV12-4
CASKRQSYNEQFF
TGTGCCAGCAAGCGGCAGTCCTACAATGAGCAGTTCTTC
>TRBJ2-5|.|.|TRBV6-2/TRBV6-3
CASSDRGSKETQYF
TGTGCCAGCAGTGATAGGGGATCGAAAGAGACCCAGTACTTC
>TRBJ2-7|TRBD2|once|TRBV27
CASSSAYSSGSYEQYF
TGTGCCAGCAGTTCAGCCTACTCGAGCGGGAGCTACGAGCAGTACTTC
>TRBJ2-7|TRBD2|.|TRBV27
CASSSTWASGSYEQYF
TGTGCCAGCAGTTCCACCTGGGCTAGCGGGAGCTACGAGCAGTACTTC
>TRBJ1-1|.|.|TRBV28
CASSSRYRAFF
TGTGCCAGCAGTTCTCGATATAGAGCTTTCTTT
>TRBJ2-2|TRBD1|.|TRBV24-1
CATSPPGQGIAGELFF
TGTGCCACCAGCCCCCCGGGACAGGGGATCGCCGGGGAGCTGTTTTTT
>TRBJ2-3|.|.|TRBV11-2
CASSLGAHTDTQYF
TGTGCCAGCAGCTTGGGGGCGCACACAGATACGCAGTATTTT
>TRBJ2-5|.|.|TRBV7-2
CASTTRGPRVETQYF
TGTGCCAGCACAACCAGGGGACCTCGGGTGGAGACCCAGTACTTC
>TRBJ2-5|TRBD1|.|TRBV3-1/TRBV3-2
CASSPRDRGRETQYF
TGTGCCAGCAGTCCCCGGGACAGGGGGCGGGAGACCCAGTACTTC
>TRBJ1-1|.|few|TRBV30
CAWGSGSEAFF
TGTGCCTGGGGGTCCGGGTCCGAAGCTTTCTTT
>TRBJ2-3|TRBD2|few|TRBV11-3
CASSLGVAGRGTDTQYF
TGTGCCAGCAGCTTAGGGGTAGCGGGAAGAGGGACAGATACGCAGTATTTT
>TRBJ1-1|.|.|TRBV9
CASSGFYNTEAFF
TGTGCCAGCAGCGGCTTCTATAACACTGAAGCTTTCTTT
>TRBJ1-3|.|.|TRBV5-4
CASSLAGGENTIYF
TGTGCCAGCAGCTTGGCTGGGGGCGAAAACACCATATATTTT
>TRBJ2-1|TRBD2|.|TRBV28
CASSWAGGLDEQFF
TGTGCCAGCAGTTGGGCGGGAGGGTTGGATGAGCAGTTCTTC
>TRBJ1-6|.|.|TRBV5-6
CASSSMQGGNSPLHF
TGTGCCAGCAGCTCAATGCAGGGAGGTAATTCACCCCTCCACTTT
>TRBJ1-2|TRBD1|once|TRBV12-3/TRBV12-4
CASSPGQGYGYTF
TGTGCCAGCAGCCCGGGACAGGGATATGGCTACACCTTC
>TRBJ2-3|.|once|TRBV5-4
CASSLALSTDTQYF
TGTGCCAGCAGCTTGGCCTTGTCCACAGATACGCAGTATTTT
>TRBJ2-5|.|once|TRBV5-5
CASSSPLGFQETQYF
TGTGCCAGCAGCTCCCCACTAGGGTTCCAAGAGACCCAGTACTTC
>TRBJ1-1|.|.|TRBV7-3
CASSLNGNTEAFF
TGTGCCAGCAGCTTAAACGGGAACACTGAAGCTTTCTTT
>TRBJ2-7|TRBD2|.|TRBV28
CASSSWASGFYEQYF
TGTGCCAGCAGTTCCTGGGCTAGCGGGTTCTACGAGCAGTACTTC
>TRBJ2-7|TRBD2|.|TRBV6-2/TRBV6-3
CASSYSFLPGLGKDEQYF
TGTGCCAGCAGTTACTCCTTTCTCCCGGGACTAGGGAAGGACGAGCAGTACTTC
>TRBJ2-5|.|.|TRBV5-1
CASRIIPRSEETQYF
TGCGCCAGCAGGATTATCCCTAGGAGCGAGGAGACCCAGTACTTC
>TRBJ2-7|TRBD1|.|TRBV5-6
CASSMGQGVTYEQYF
TGTGCCAGCAGTATGGGACAGGGGGTCACCTACGAGCAGTACTTC
>TRBJ1-6|.|.|TRBV19
CASRADTGKYNSPLHF
TGTGCCAGTAGGGCCGACACGGGGAAATATAATTCACCCCTCCACTTT
>TRBJ1-4|.|.|TRBV15
CATQQQLDEKLFF
TGTGCCACCCAACAGCAACTAGATGAAAAACTGTTTTTT
>TRBJ1-2|TRBD1|.|TRBV29-1
CSGGDRDRDGYTF
TGCAGCGGGGGAGACAGGGATCGGGATGGCTACACCTTC
>TRBJ1-1|.|.|TRBV7-9
CASSPGRGDTEAFF
TGTGCCAGCAGCCCCGGGAGAGGGGACACTGAAGCTTTCTTT
>TRBJ2-2|TRBD1|.|TRBV5-1
CASSWGDRPNTGELFF
TGCGCCAGCAGCTGGGGGGACAGGCCGAACACCGGGGAGCTGTTTTTT
>TRBJ1-6|.|.|TRBV28
CASSPSVYSPLHF
TGTGCCAGCAGTCCCTCGGTTTACTCACCCCTCCACTTT
>TRBJ2-7|.|.|TRBV5-8
CASSLVHSYEQYF
TGTGCCAGCAGCTTGGTACACTCCTACGAGCAGTACTTC
>TRBJ1-1|.|.|TRBV21-1
CASSKEAAGVNTEAFF
TGTGCCAGCAGCAAAGAGGCGGCGGGAGTGAACACTGAAGCTTTCTTT
>TRBJ2-2|TRBD1|.|TRBV7-9
CASRPTGGTGELFF
TGTGCCAGCAGACCCACAGGGGGCACCGGGGAGCTGTTTTTT
>TRBJ1-4|TRBD1|.|TRBV6-5
CASSYSPTGREKLFF
TGTGCCAGCAGTTACTCACCGACAGGGAGGGAAAAACTGTTTTTT
>TRBJ2-5|.|.|TRBV7-2
CASSLAGSQETQYF
TGTGCCAGCAGCTTAGCTGGTAGCCAAGAGACCCAGTACTTC
>TRBJ2-3|TRBD2|.|TRBV2
CASSEALAGEADTQYF
TGTGCCAGCAGTGAAGCGTTAGCGGGAGAGGCAGATACGCAGTATTTT
>TRBJ2-7|.|.|TRBV20-1
CSASTLSSYEQYF
TGCAGTGCTAGTACGCTATCCTCCTACGAGCAGTACTTC
>TRBJ1-5|TRBD1|.|TRBV6-1
CASSAGPGTGNQPQHF
TGTGCCAGCAGTGCCGGTCCCGGGACAGGGAACCAGCCCCAGCATTTT
>TRBJ1-1|TRBD1|.|TRBV5-1
CASSSDRDSGMNTEAFF
TGCGCCAGCAGTTCCGACCGGGACAGCGGCATGAACACTGAAGCTTTCTTT
>TRBJ1-2|.|.|TRBV28
CAILDGGTNYGYTF
TGTGCCATTTTGGACGGAGGCACTAACTATGGCTACACCTTC
>TRBJ2-7|.|once|TRBV18
CASSPQRSRNYEQYF
TGTGCCAGCTCACCACAGCGGTCCCGGAATTACGAGCAGTACTTC
>TRBJ1-1|.|once|TRBV10-3
CAISWGGTEAFF
TGTGCCATCAGCTGGGGGGGAACTGAAGCTTTCTTT
>TRBJ2-7|TRBD2|once|TRBV28
CASSLPGLAGVLEQYF
TGTGCCAGCAGTCTCCCCGGACTAGCGGGAGTACTTGAGCAGTACTTC
>TRBJ1-1|TRBD1|.|TRBV9
CASSPIQGSSTEAFF
TGTGCCAGCAGCCCAATACAGGGGAGTAGCACTGAAGCTTTCTTT
>TRBJ2-1|.|.|TRBV27
CASSLSSGNEQFF
TGTGCCAGCAGTTTATCGAGCGGTAATGAGCAGTTCTTC
>TRBJ2-2|TRBD2|.|TRBV9
CASSVVPSGRRTGELFF
TGTGCCAGCAGCGTAGTGCCCAGCGGGAGGAGGACCGGGGAGCTGTTTTTT
>TRBJ1-5|.|.|TRBV19
CASTLRGGHQPQHF
TGTGCCAGTACCCTCCGGGGAGGGCACCAGCCCCAGCATTTT
>TRBJ1-5|.|.|TRBV19
CASRPDGINQPQHF
TGTGCCAGTAGACCCGACGGGATCAATCAGCCCCAGCATTTT
>TRBJ1-1|.|.|TRBV28
CASSPRLRRAFF
TGTGCCAGCAGTCCCAGGTTGCGAAGAGCTTTCTTT
>TRBJ1-5|TRBD1|.|TRBV14
CASSQTGVGPQHF
TGTGCCAGCAGCCAGACAGGGGTTGGGCCCCAGCATTTT
>TRBJ1-1|.|.|TRBV21-1
CASSKNVGTGEGNLNTEAFF
TGTGCCAGCAGCAAAAACGTAGGGACAGGAGAAGGGAATCTGAACACTGAAGCTTTCTTT
>TRBJ2-3|TRBD2|.|TRBV7-6
CASTTKAGATDTQYF
TGTGCCAGCACCACAAAAGCGGGAGCCACAGATACGCAGTATTTT
>TRBJ1-2|TRBD1|.|TRBV6-5
CASSRTGTGYGGYTF
TGTGCCAGCAGTAGGACCGGGACAGGGTACGGTGGCTACACCTTC
>TRBJ2-3|TRBD2|.|TRBV5-5
CASSSRLAGGRADTQYF
TGTGCCAGCAGCTCGAGACTAGCGGGAGGGAGGGCAGATACGCAGTATTTT
>TRBJ1-2|.|.|TRBV30
CAWSWGRAGENYGYTF
TGTGCCTGGAGTTGGGGTAGGGCAGGGGAGAACTATGGCTACACCTTC
>TRBJ1-2|TRBD1|.|TRBV5-6
CASSQATGANYGYTF
TGTGCCAGCAGCCAAGCCACAGGGGCAAACTATGGCTACACCTTC
>TRBJ1-1|.|.|TRBV7-3
CASSLIGGRTEAFF
TGTGCCAGCAGCTTAATAGGGGGTAGAACTGAAGCTTTCTTT